These T cell receptor beta chains were read from a single sample in a study of shared clonotypes between healthy human individuals. Here immunoSEQ multiplex PCR was the method, and the copy in TCRdb shows in-frame clones only, minus some. The sample records around 2.1 million clones, about 93% being singletons. Sample: naive CD8+ T cells from PBMCs. Receptor source: a man between 18 and 35 years old in good health. Some clones in this sample may be carry-over from other donors' samples. CDR3s include the opening cysteine and the closing phenylalanine or tryptophan. D genes are given only for firm matches. Part of the rows lack a size; the others show once, few, many or a class for expanded clones.

NA | TRBJ2-3 | TRBV5-6 | NA | 15 | TGTGCCAGCAGCTTGGAGTGGCGGTCCACAGATACGCAGTATTTT | CASSLEWRSTDTQYF
NA | TRBJ1-1 | TRBV25-1 | NA | 16 | TGTGCCAGCAGTGAACCCGGGGGCGGGGCGAACACTGAAGCTTTCTTT | CASSEPGGGANTEAFF
TRBD1 | TRBJ2-7 | TRBV7-7 | NA | 15 | TGTGCCAGCAGCGACGGGACAGGGGGCAACTACGAGCAGTACTTC | CASSDGTGGNYEQYF
NA | TRBJ1-5 | TRBV5-1 | NA | 15 | TGCGCCAGCAGCTTGGCTGGGGGGGGGAATCAGCCCCAGCATTTT | CASSLAGGGNQPQHF
TRBD2 | TRBJ2-7 | TRBV5-1 | NA | 15 | TGCGCCAGCAGCTTGGGTACTAGCGGGACCTACGAGCAGTACTTC | CASSLGTSGTYEQYF
NA | TRBJ2-3 | TRBV13 | NA | 15 | TGTGCCAGCAGCCCCACGGGGCAGGGGATAGATACGCAGTATTTT | CASSPTGQGIDTQYF
NA | TRBJ2-7 | TRBV7-2 | NA | 13 | TGTGCCAGCAGCTTAGATCCACGGGCAGGGCAGTACTTC | CASSLDPRAGQYF
NA | TRBJ1-5 | TRBV5-6 | NA | 14 | TGTGCCAGCAGCTTGCGGGACAGCAATCAGCCCCAGCATTTT | CASSLRDSNQPQHF
NA | TRBJ2-3 | TRBV9 | NA | 14 | TGTGCCAGCAGCGTAGGGGGGGTCACAGATACGCAGTATTTT | CASSVGGVTDTQYF
NA | TRBJ1-1 | TRBV4-2 | NA | 16 | TGTGCCAGCAGCCAAGATAGGAGGCGCGGGGGCACTGAAGCTTTCTTT | CASSQDRRRGGTEAFF
NA | TRBJ1-1 | TRBV28 | NA | 16 | TGTGCCAGCAGTTTAGGAGGGGTTGGGTCGGACACTGAAGCTTTCTTT | CASSLGGVGSDTEAFF
TRBD1 | TRBJ2-5 | TRBV30 | NA | 20 | TGTGCCTGGAGTGAGGTTATGGGAACAGGGGGCTGGGGGAACCAAGAGACCCAGTACTTC | CAWSEVMGTGGWGNQETQYF
NA | TRBJ2-7 | TRBV5-1 | once | 14 | TGCGCCAGCAGCTGGGTAGCGGATTCCTACGAGCAGTACTTC | CASSWVADSYEQYF
NA | TRBJ1-3 | TRBV7-6 | once | 14 | TGTGCCAGCAGCTTAGCGCAGGGGAGTAACACCATATATTTT | CASSLAQGSNTIYF
TRBD2 | TRBJ2-7 | TRBV29-1 | NA | 14 | TGCAGCGTTGAAGGCGGGAGGGAACCCTACGAGCAGTACTTC | CSVEGGREPYEQYF
NA | TRBJ2-2 | TRBV7-3 | NA | 16 | TGTGCCAGCAGCCTTGCAGGAGGGGCGCACACCGGGGAGCTGTTTTTT | CASSLAGGAHTGELFF
NA | TRBJ2-7 | TRBV27 | NA | 12 | TGTGCCAGCAGTGTAAACGGGGGCGAGCAGTACTTC | CASSVNGGEQYF
NA | TRBJ1-3 | TRBV19 | once | 14 | TGTGCCAGTAGTATGGACCTTTCTGGAAACACCATATATTTT | CASSMDLSGNTIYF
TRBD2 | TRBJ2-1 | TRBV28 | NA | 16 | TGTGCCAGCAGTTACCGGACTAGCGGGGGGTACAATGAGCAGTTCTTC | CASSYRTSGGYNEQFF
NA | TRBJ2-1 | TRBV5-4 | NA | 18 | TGTGCCAGCAGCTTGGGGGCAGGCAACGCAATGACCCACAATGAGCAGTTCTTC | CASSLGAGNAMTHNEQFF
NA | TRBJ1-1 | TRBV15 | NA | 13 | TGTGCCACCAGCGAAACAGAGAACACTGAAGCTTTCTTT | CATSETENTEAFF
NA | TRBJ2-3 | TRBV10-3 | NA | 13 | TGTGCCATCAGAGACAGAGGCACAGATACGCAGTATTTT | CAIRDRGTDTQYF
NA | TRBJ2-7 | TRBV13 | once | 13 | TGTGCCAGCAGCTTAGTTCGGGGATCGGAGCAGTACTTC | CASSLVRGSEQYF
NA | TRBJ2-7 | TRBV21-1 | NA | 15 | TGTGCCAGCAGCAAAGTCCTAGCGGGATACCACGAGCAGTACTTC | CASSKVLAGYHEQYF
TRBD2 | TRBJ2-1 | TRBV7-3 | NA | 15 | TGTGCCAGCAGCACGAGGGAGGGCCTTAAAAATGAGCAGTTCTTC | CASSTREGLKNEQFF
NA | TRBJ1-1 | TRBV27 | NA | 12 | TGTGCCAGCAGTCGGGGGAACACTGAAGCTTTCTTT | CASSRGNTEAFF
NA | TRBJ1-1 | TRBV4-1 | NA | 13 | TGCGCCAGCAGCCTTCTACAGGGTGATTTAGCTTTCTTT | CASSLLQGDLAFF
NA | TRBJ1-1 | TRBV28 | NA | 14 | TGTGCCAGCAGCTCCGGACAGATTAACACTGAAGCTTTCTTT | CASSSGQINTEAFF
NA | TRBJ1-2 | TRBV7-9 | NA | 13 | TGTGCCAGCAGCTTTTACTCGCAATATGGCTACACCTTC | CASSFYSQYGYTF